A single sample is the source of the 30 T cell receptor beta chains below, sequenced in a study of cytomegalovirus exposure and HLA in healthy donors. The primer mix had 60 Vbeta and 13 Jbeta primers. Method: immunoSEQ multiplex PCR; TCRdb's copy keeps in-frame clones and lacks some. The sample yields 100,000 to 150,000 clones, around 75% seen once. Specimen: PBMCs. These receptors were taken from a middle-aged woman in good health and CMV-seropositive.

This chain uses TRBV28 with TRBJ2-7; D is possibly TRBD1 (5 bases). V shed 2 bases and J shed 6 bases, with 11 bases lying between them. From germline, CDR1 is MDHEN and CDR2 SYDVKM. The CDR3 totals 13 residues. DNA of the CDR3: TGTGCCAGCAGTTTAAGGCAGGGCGGCGAGCAGTACTTC. As protein: CASSLRQGGEQYF.

V gene TRBV6-5 combines with J gene TRBJ1-6; 8 bases match TRBD1. The CDR3 has 15 amino acids. The V gene's germline CDR1 is MNHEY and CDR2 SVGAGI. V lost 5 bases, J lost 10 bases, and 10 bases stayed unmatched. This CDR3 is CASSTGGTGLSPLHF. As DNA, the CDR3 is TGTGCCAGCAGTACCGGGGGGACAGGATTGTCACCCCTCCACTTT.

In DNA, the CDR3 is TGTGCCAGCAGCTTTTTTTTGAGCGGGAGTTACGAGCAGTACTTC. Translation gives CASSFFLSGSYEQYF. The chain employs TRBV5-6 and TRBJ2-7; 8 bases align to TRBD2. Germline V gene data show CDR1 as SGHDT and CDR2 as YYEEEE. J gave up 4 bases and V 2 bases, and 8 bases lay outside the gene matches. The CDR3 loop spans 15 amino acids. Together with reference TRBV5-6 and TRBJ2-7, the CDR3 gives the full variable domain: DAGVTQSPTHLIKTRGQQVTLRCSPKSGHDTVSWYQQALGQGPQFIFQYYEEEERQRGNFPDRFSGHQFPNYSSELNVNALLLGDSALYLCASSFFLSGSYEQYFGPGTRLTVT.

V gene TRBV6-1 combines with J gene TRBJ2-3; TRBD1 matches at 7 bases. With 1 base clipped from V and 2 bases from J, the junction kept 3 bases outside the gene matches. The germline V gene has CDR1 MNHNS and CDR2 SASEGT. The CDR3 spans 15 residues. The CDR3 DNA follows: TGTGCCAGCAGTGAAGGACAGGGAGCCACAGATACGCAGTATTTT. The encoded protein is CASSEGQGATDTQYF.

The gene calls are TRBV19 and TRBJ2-5; D gene uncertain. The better agreement between TRBJ2-7 and the DNA end casts doubt on the J call. Looked up from germline, CDR1 is LNHDA and CDR2 is SQIVND (reference sequence). This CDR3 spans 14 amino acids. CDR3 DNA sequence: TGTGCCAGTAGTACTTCGCCGTCTACCTACGAGCAGTACTTC. Its translation is CASSTSPSTYEQYF.

This sequence joins TRBV9 and TRBJ1-2; D might be TRBD1 (6 bases). The CDR3 extends over 16 amino acids. V was shortened by 2 bases and J by 8 bases, with 22 bases between the two germline ends. Germline loops: CDR1 SGDLS, CDR2 YYNGEE. The CDR3 nucleotides are TGTGCCAGCAGCGTGGGAGACAGGCCCGGAGGTGAAGGCTACACCTTC. It specifies CASSVGDRPGGEGYTF.

J is TRBJ2-1 and V is TRBV11-3, with 11 nucleotides matching TRBD2. J gave up 0 bases and V 5 bases, and 0 bases lay outside the gene matches. Germline assignment: CDR1 SGHNT and CDR2 YENEEA. The CDR3 is 15 amino acids. In DNA, the CDR3 is TGTGCCAGCAGCGGACTAGCGGGCTCCTACAATGAGCAGTTCTTC. This sequence encodes CASSGLAGSYNEQFF.

The CDR3 spells CASSFGDSYEQYF. The CDR3 region has the DNA TGTGCCAGCAGCTTTGGGGACAGTTACGAGCAGTACTTC. The rearrangement links TRBV7-8 to TRBJ2-7; 7 bases map to TRBD1. This CDR3 has 13 residues. Germline V lookup: CDR1 SGHVS, CDR2 FQNEAQ. V lost 3 bases and J lost 4; bases outside the gene matches: 3.

This clone has a handful of counts. The rearrangement links TRBV5-4 to TRBJ2-3, with TRBD2 matching 13 bases. Germline loops: CDR1 SGHNT, CDR2 YYREEE (reference sequence). V lost 5 bases and J lost 2; bases outside the gene matches: 5. This CDR3 is 16 amino acids long. In nucleotides, the CDR3 is TGTGCCAGCAGGCGTGGGACTAGCGGGACCACAGATACGCAGTATTTT. Encoded protein: CASRRGTSGTTDTQYF.

There are a few counts of this clone. V and J are TRBV28 and TRBJ1-3; 10 bases are shared with TRBD1. The CDR3 covers 13 residues. Germline CDR1 is MDHEN and CDR2 is SYDVKM. The junction had 0 bases not matched to a gene; V was cut back by 6 bases and J by 4 bases. The CDR3 DNA reads TGTGCCAGCAGGGGACAGGGGGGAAACACCATATATTTT. This codes for CASRGQGGNTIYF.

V is TRBV7-2 and J is TRBJ1-1; 9 bases are shared with TRBD1. V was pared by 5 bases and J by 2 bases, with 3 bases of the junction left unmatched. Germline values: CDR1 SGHTA, CDR2 FQGNSA. This CDR3 contains 14 residues. CDR3 in amino acids: CASSRDRDNTEAFF. CDR3 nucleotide sequence: TGTGCCAGCAGCCGGGACAGGGATAACACTGAAGCTTTCTTT.

The CDR3 coding sequence is TGTGCCAGCAGCCGGACAGGGGGAGGCACAGATACGCAGTATTTT. Amino acids: CASSRTGGGTDTQYF. The V gene is TRBV11-2, the J gene TRBJ2-3, with TRBD1 matching 10 bases. The germline CDR1 and CDR2 sequences are SGHAT and FQNNGV. V was pared by 5 bases and J by 1 base, with 3 bases of the junction left unmatched. The length of the CDR3 is 15 residues.

J is TRBJ1-5 and V is TRBV5-6; 7 bases align to TRBD1. Germline V gives CDR1 SGHDT, CDR2 YYEEEE. The CDR3 runs 15 residues. Trimming cost V 4 bases and J 0 bases; bases outside gene matches: 4. The CDR3 DNA is TGTGCCAGCAGCCGGGACAGAAATAGCAATCAGCCCCAGCATTTT. Translated, it gives CASSRDRNSNQPQHF.

The sample holds a few counts of this clone. This rearrangement joins TRBV7-2 to TRBJ2-7; D is ambiguous. V was pared by 4 bases and J by 3 bases, with 7 bases between. This CDR3 contains 12 residues. Germline V gene sequence: CDR1 SGHTA, CDR2 FQGNSA. CDR3 in amino acids: CASSSGYYEQYF. The CDR3 DNA reads as TGTGCCAGCAGCTCGGGTTACTACGAGCAGTACTTC.

The V call is TRBV7-3, the J call TRBJ1-1; no firm D call. Germline V lookup: CDR1 SGHTA, CDR2 FQGTGA. This CDR3 region has 13 residues. The ends were cut back, 4 bases at V and 6 bases at J, with 12 bases in the middle. CDR3 sequence (DNA): TGTGCCAGCAGCTCGGGGAGTCAGGCTGAAGCTTTCTTT. Its translation is CASSSGSQAEAFF.

V is TRBV5-6 and J is TRBJ1-1, with D perhaps matching TRBD1 (5 bases). This CDR3 is built from 17 residues. Germline lookup yields CDR1 SGHDT and CDR2 YYEEEE. The germline V and J ends were trimmed by 0 bases and 0 bases, with 15 bases remaining between them. CDR3: CASSLAPPGKMNTEAFF. The CDR3 nucleotides read TGTGCCAGCAGCTTGGCTCCGCCAGGGAAAATGAACACTGAAGCTTTCTTT.

This chain uses TRBV28 with TRBJ1-4; TRBD1 aligns across 7 bases. With 6 bases clipped from V and 7 bases from J, the junction kept 8 bases outside the gene matches. This CDR3 spans 14 amino acids. CDR1 and CDR2 (germline): MDHEN, SYDVKM. The CDR3 DNA reads TGTGCCAGCAGGAAAGGGGGCGCCGGTGAAAAACTGTTTTTT. It codes for CASRKGGAGEKLFF.

CDR3 sequence: CASPPSPRENTEAFF. CDR3 coding DNA: TGTGCCAGCCCTCCCTCCCCCAGGGAGAACACTGAAGCTTTCTTT. The chain is built from TRBV28 and TRBJ1-1; D may be TRBD1 (5 bases). The CDR3 spans 15 residues. Germline CDR1 and CDR2: MDHEN and SYDVKM. V was trimmed by 8 bases and J by 1 base, leaving 17 bases between them.

The V call is TRBV2, the J call TRBJ1-2; no clear D. Germline V CDR1 and CDR2: SNHLY, FYNNEI. The V and J ends lost 5 bases and 4 bases respectively, with 11 bases between them. The CDR3 length is 13 residues. In nucleotides, the CDR3 is TGTGCCAGCAGTTACATAGCCGGCTATGGCTACACCTTC. It is translated as CASSYIAGYGYTF. Full variable domain (missing parts from reference TRBV2 and TRBJ1-2): EPEVTQTPSHQVTQMGQEVILRCVPISNHLYFYWYRQILGQKVEFLVSFYNNEISEKSEIFDDQFSVERPDGSNFTLKIRSTKLEDSAMYFCASSYIAGYGYTFGSGTRLTVV.

V usage is TRBV7-6 and J usage is TRBJ1-4, with TRBD1 matching 7 bases. The V gene end was trimmed by 4 bases and the J gene end by 4 bases; junction bases not matched to a gene: 15. Per germline, CDR1 SGHVS and CDR2 FNYEAQ. The CDR3 runs to 18 residues. DNA for the CDR3: TGTGCCAGCAGCTCCGCCCGGGGTCGGGACAGCCTTAATGAAAAACTGTTTTTT. It codes for CASSSARGRDSLNEKLFF.

The genes are TRBV10-3 and TRBJ1-1, with a weak D call TRBD1 (5 bases). CDR1 and CDR2 (germline): ENHRY, SYGVKD. V was clipped by 10 bases and J by 1 base, with 10 bases between them. CDR3 size: 12 residues. The CDR3 protein is CATKTANTEAFF. CDR3 coding DNA: TGTGCCACAAAGACAGCGAACACTGAAGCTTTCTTT.

This chain links TRBV7-2 with TRBJ2-5, with a tentative D call TRBD1 (6 bases). The V gene lost 4 bases and the J gene lost 5 bases, with 11 bases spanning the gap. Germline V gives CDR1 SGHTA, CDR2 FQGNSA. The CDR3 totals 13 residues. The CDR3 reads CASSSYRDETQYF. DNA of the CDR3: TGTGCCAGCAGCTCGTACAGGGACGAGACCCAGTACTTC.

This clone was picked up a small number of times. V usage is TRBV28 and J usage is TRBJ1-5; 12 bases are a match to TRBD1. CDR3 length equals 23 residues. The V gene end was trimmed by 3 bases and the J gene end by 2 bases; junction bases not matched to a gene: 23. Per the germline V gene, CDR1 is MDHEN and CDR2 is SYDVKM. The CDR3 spells CASSFPQNIAGQGARGGNQPQHF. The CDR3 bases are TGTGCCAGCAGTTTTCCACAAAACATAGCGGGACAGGGGGCGAGGGGCGGCAATCAGCCCCAGCATTTT.

The rearrangement joins TRBV27 to TRBJ2-3, with 7 bases matching TRBD1. The CDR3 runs to 16 residues. V dropped 3 bases and J dropped 3; count of bases not matched to a gene: 9. The germline CDR1 and CDR2 sequences are MNHEY and SMNVEV (reference sequence). This chain's CDR3 is CASSFWSGGFTDTQYF. CDR3 bases: TGTGCCAGCAGTTTTTGGTCAGGGGGTTTTACAGATACGCAGTATTTT.

This clone was detected a few times. The rearrangement links TRBV19 to TRBJ2-1; 9 nucleotides line up with TRBD2. The germline CDR1 and CDR2 sequences are LNHDA and SQIVND (reference sequence). This CDR3 is built from 16 residues. J gave up 7 bases and V 7 bases, and 14 bases lay outside the gene matches. The CDR3 bases are TGTGCCAGTACCATGCTACAGCGGGGGGTAACGAATGAGCAGTTCTTC. It encodes CASTMLQRGVTNEQFF.

This chain connects TRBV25-1 to TRBJ2-7, with 13 bases fitting TRBD2. The CDR3 has 14 residues. Trimming took 8 bases from V and 12 from J; bases not matched to a gene: 13. CDR1 is MGHDK, CDR2 SYGVNS, per germline. CDR3: CASGERTSGGSVYF. The CDR3 nucleotides read TGTGCCAGCGGGGAGCGGACTAGCGGGGGTTCGGTGTACTTC.

The V gene is TRBV7-3, the J gene TRBJ2-3, with D tentatively TRBD2 (6 bases). Trimming stripped 4 bases from V and 5 bases from J, with 22 bases between. Germline V gene data show CDR1 as SGHTA and CDR2 as FQGTGA. The CDR3 extends over 17 amino acids. DNA of the CDR3: TGTGCCAGCAGCTCCCGTCTCGGGACTCGTTCTTTAGATACGCAGTATTTT. Translation: CASSSRLGTRSLDTQYF.

This clone was observed a few times. This chain joins TRBV28 and TRBJ1-1; 7 nucleotides agree with TRBD1. In germline, CDR1 is MDHEN, CDR2 SYDVKM. Trimming cost V 5 bases and J 4 bases; bases outside gene matches: 10. The CDR3 is made up of 15 amino acids. DNA for the CDR3: TGTGCCAGCAGTGTCGACAGGGCCGCGAGCACTGAAGCTTTCTTT. It specifies CASSVDRAASTEAFF.

This chain joins TRBV7-9 and TRBJ2-7; the D gene is possibly TRBD1 (6 bases). Trimming left V 3 bases short and J 1 base short, with 13 bases between. The length of the CDR3 is 15 residues. Germline V gene data show CDR1 as SEHNR and CDR2 as FQNEAQ (reference sequence). The CDR3 is CASSFTGTTSYEQYF. CDR3 bases: TGTGCCAGCAGCTTTACTGGGACAACATCCTACGAGCAGTACTTC.

The chain uses TRBV4-1 and TRBJ2-7; D may be TRBD2 (7 bases). V was trimmed by 0 bases and J by 0 bases, leaving 12 bases between them. Per germline, CDR1 MGHRA and CDR2 YSYEKL. This CDR3 is built from 16 residues. CDR3 sequence: CASSQETGGPSYEQYF. The CDR3, as DNA: TGCGCCAGCAGCCAAGAAACCGGGGGGCCCTCCTACGAGCAGTACTTC.